The present T cell receptor (beta chain) was sequenced within a study of T cell responses to AZD1222 COVID-19 vaccine. Assay used: immunoSEQ multiplex PCR; TCRdb lists only in-frame clones, some missing. The sample gives fewer than 30,000 clones, 78% of which show up once; 5% to 6.5% is in the top ten. Study-level results: Donors were chiefly white British, with a greater number of females, and clonal diversity was perhaps underestimated. Increased Spike-specific TCR breadth and depth were observed after two AZD1222 doses. Baseline testing showed seropositivity in only six AZD1222 recipients. Among vaccine-associated CD4 TCRs, coverage spanned spike, with dominance at 160-218 and 743-854.

Of note for this clone: The antigen is undetermined.

Germline CDR1 SGHVS, CDR2 FNYEAQ. CDR3 size: 14 residues. The V and J ends lost 3 bases and 9 bases respectively, with 15 bases between them. The chain recombines TRBV7-6 with TRBJ2-1, with a weak D call TRBD2 (5 bases). This receptor was identified in an adult in good health. The source was peripheral blood, collected on day 0 of AZD1222 vaccination. The CDR3 sequence: CASSFQDGNTEQFF. CDR3 in DNA: TGTGCCAGCAGCTTTCAAGACGGGAATACTGAGCAGTTCTTC. Combining the CDR3 with reference TRBV7-6 and TRBJ2-1 gives the whole variable domain GAGVSQSPRYKVTKRGQDVALRCDPISGHVSLYWYRQALGQGPEFLTYFNYEAQQDKSGLPNDRFSAERPEGSISTLTIQRTEQRDSAMYRCASSFQDGNTEQFFGPGTRLTVL.